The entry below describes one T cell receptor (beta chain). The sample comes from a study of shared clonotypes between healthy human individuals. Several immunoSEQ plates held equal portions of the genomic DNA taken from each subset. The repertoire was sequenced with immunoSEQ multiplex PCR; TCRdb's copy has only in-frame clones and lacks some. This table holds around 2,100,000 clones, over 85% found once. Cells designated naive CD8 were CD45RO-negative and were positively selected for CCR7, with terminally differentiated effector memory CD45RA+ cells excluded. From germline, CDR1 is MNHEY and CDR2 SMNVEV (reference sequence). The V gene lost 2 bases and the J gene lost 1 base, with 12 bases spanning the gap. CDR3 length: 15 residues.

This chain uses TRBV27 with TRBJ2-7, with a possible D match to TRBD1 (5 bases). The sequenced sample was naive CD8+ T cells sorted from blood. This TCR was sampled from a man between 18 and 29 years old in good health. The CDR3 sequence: CASSLKAAGSYEQYF. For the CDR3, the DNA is TGTGCCAGCAGTTTAAAGGCGGCAGGGTCCTACGAGCAGTACTTC.